The rows below give T cell receptor beta chains drawn from one sample of a study of T cell responses to AZD1222 COVID-19 vaccine. Clones were sequenced by immunoSEQ multiplex PCR, and TCRdb holds only the in-frame ones, with some missing. The data hold roughly 100,000 clones, with around 90% observed a single time. The sample was peripheral blood, taken 28 days after the second AZD1222 dose. The receptors were sampled from an adult who received the AZD1222 COVID-19 vaccine. Each CDR3 is given with its conserved first and last residue. The D gene is left open where the match is weak. The listing skips clone size in some rows; elsewhere it reads once, few, many or a size class.

cdr3_nt	cdr3_aa	d_call	v_call	j_call	clone_size
TGTGCCAGTAGTCAACGGACAGGTGGAACGGCTGAAGCTTTCTTT	CASSQRTGGTAEAFF	TRBD1	TRBV19	TRBJ1-1	-
TGTGCCTGGAGTAAAGGGGGAAATGAAAAACTGTTTTTT	CAWSKGGNEKLFF	-	TRBV30	TRBJ1-4	-
TGTGCCAGCAGTTTAAGGAGGGATGTCCATGGCTACACCTTC	CASSLRRDVHGYTF	-	TRBV27	TRBJ1-2	-
TGCGCCAGCAGAGGGTTCAACTATGGCTACACCTTC	CASRGFNYGYTF	-	TRBV5-1	TRBJ1-2	-
TGTGCCAGCAGTGATCCGGGGTATGGCTACACCTTC	CASSDPGYGYTF	-	TRBV25-1	TRBJ1-2	-
TGTGCCTGGATGGACTACCCAGCCAAAAACATTCAGTACTTC	CAWMDYPAKNIQYF	-	TRBV30	TRBJ2-4	-
TGTGCCAGCACGACTAGCGGGATATACAATGAGCAGTTCTTC	CASTTSGIYNEQFF	TRBD2	TRBV28	TRBJ2-1	-
TGTGCCAGCAGTGAGGGCGTAAGCACTGAAGCTTTCTTT	CASSEGVSTEAFF	-	TRBV6-4	TRBJ1-1	-
TGTGCCTCAAGCAAGGGCAGGGGTAACTATGGCTACACCTTC	CASSKGRGNYGYTF	-	TRBV6-5	TRBJ1-2	-
TGTGCCAGCAGCTCCCTGGCAGGGCGGCCAAACAATGAGCAGTTCTTC	CASSSLAGRPNNEQFF	-	TRBV5-4	TRBJ2-1	-
TGTGCCAGCAGCTATAGATGGACAGGAAACTACGAGCAGTACTTC	CASSYRWTGNYEQYF	TRBD1	TRBV3-1/TRBV3-2	TRBJ2-7	once
TGTGCCAGCAGTTTAAAGGCAGGGGATGGAGAGACCCAGTACTTC	CASSLKAGDGETQYF	-	TRBV28	TRBJ2-5	-
TGTGCCAGTAGTATAGATCGGGGGACAGGGCATGGCTACACCTTC	CASSIDRGTGHGYTF	TRBD1	TRBV19	TRBJ1-2	-
TGTGCCAGCAGCTCTCGCAGGGAGCTCACTGAAGCTTTCTTT	CASSSRRELTEAFF	-	TRBV5-4	TRBJ1-1	-
TGTGCCAGTAGTATAACTAGTGTCGCCGAGCAGTACTTC	CASSITSVAEQYF	-	TRBV19	TRBJ2-7	-
TGTGCCAGCAGTGATCTAAACTATGGCTACACCTTC	CASSDLNYGYTF	-	TRBV6-4	TRBJ1-2	-
TGTGCCAGCAGACCGAGAGACAGGGAACCAGTTGGCTACACCTTC	CASRPRDREPVGYTF	TRBD1	TRBV5-4	TRBJ1-2	-
TGCGCCAGCAGTCGGGACAGTATCTACGAGCAGTACTTC	CASSRDSIYEQYF	TRBD1	TRBV4-1	TRBJ2-7	once
TGTGCCAGCAGTGACCTAGCGGGAGGGAGCGGGGAGCTGTTTTTT	CASSDLAGGSGELFF	TRBD2	TRBV6-1	TRBJ2-2	few
TGTGCCAGTAGGTGGACAGGGGTCACAGATACGCAGTATTTT	CASRWTGVTDTQYF	TRBD1	TRBV19	TRBJ2-3	-
TGTGCCAGCAGTGAACAGGGGCCCGGAGCTTTCTTT	CASSEQGPGAFF	-	TRBV6-1	TRBJ1-1	once
TGTGCCAGCAGTAAAGCTACAAAGTTCGATAATTCACCCCTCCACTTT	CASSKATKFDNSPLHF	-	TRBV6-1	TRBJ1-6	-
TGCGCCAGCAGCCAAGAATGGACAGGGTTCAATGAGCAGTTCTTC	CASSQEWTGFNEQFF	TRBD1	TRBV4-1	TRBJ2-1	once
TGCGCCAGCAGTGAGTCGCAGGTATACAATGAGCAGTTCTTC	CASSESQVYNEQFF	-	TRBV10-2	TRBJ2-1	-
TGCAGTGCTAGTCACGGAGCAACTAATGAAAAACTGTTTTTT	CSASHGATNEKLFF	-	TRBV20-1	TRBJ1-4	once
TGCGCCAGCAGCGCAGGAGGGTCCAAAAACATTCAGTACTTC	CASSAGGSKNIQYF	-	TRBV5-1	TRBJ2-4	-
TGTGCCAGCAGCTCCAGGGGGCCGAAAGCTTATGGCTACACCTTC	CASSSRGPKAYGYTF	TRBD1	TRBV11-2	TRBJ1-2	-
TGTGCCACACAAGCGGGGGGAGGATTTGAGCAGTTCTTC	CATQAGGGFEQFF	TRBD2	TRBV30	TRBJ2-1	-
TGTGCCAGCAGTTTCCTCCAGGGGAGCACAGATACGCAGTATTTT	CASSFLQGSTDTQYF	-	TRBV28	TRBJ2-3	-
TGTGCCAGCGGACAGGGCTCTGGAAACACCATATATTTT	CASGQGSGNTIYF	TRBD1	TRBV18	TRBJ1-3	-
TGTGCCAGCTCACCCGGGACAGGGGGCGATCAGCCCCAGCATTTT	CASSPGTGGDQPQHF	TRBD1	TRBV18	TRBJ1-5	-
TGTGCCAGCAGTGAACTAGCGGGCTCCTACAATGAGCAGTTCTTC	CASSELAGSYNEQFF	TRBD2	TRBV6-4	TRBJ2-1	-
TGTGCCAGCAGTTTCGACAGGGGGTATGGCTACACCTTC	CASSFDRGYGYTF	TRBD1	TRBV27	TRBJ1-2	-
TGTGCCTGCGATCTAGCAGATACGCAGTATTTT	CACDLADTQYF	-	TRBV30	TRBJ2-3	-
TGTGCCAGCAGTGCCTCCGGGGCTGGGGACTATGGCTACACCTTC	CASSASGAGDYGYTF	-	TRBV25-1	TRBJ1-2	-
TGTGCCAAAAGGACAGAGAGCAATCAGCCCCAGCATTTT	CAKRTESNQPQHF	-	TRBV6-5	TRBJ1-5	-
TGTGCCAGCTCACCAGAGTCCGGAAACTATGGCTACACCTTC	CASSPESGNYGYTF	-	TRBV18	TRBJ1-2	-
TGTGCCAGCAGCATATTGACAGGGCCGTACTATGGCTACACCTTC	CASSILTGPYYGYTF	TRBD1	TRBV7-9	TRBJ1-2	-
TGTGCCAGCAGCTTTCAGGACAGGGGGCAAAACCAGCCCCAGCATTTT	CASSFQDRGQNQPQHF	TRBD1	TRBV11-2	TRBJ1-5	-
TGTGCCAGCGGCGGGCGCGGCGAGCAGTACTTC	CASGGRGEQYF	-	TRBV25-1	TRBJ2-7	-
TGTGCCAGCAGTATCCCCTCCTACGAGCAGTACTTC	CASSIPSYEQYF	-	TRBV28	TRBJ2-7	-
TGTGCCAGCTGGACGTCTGCAACTAATGAAAAACTGTTTTTT	CASWTSATNEKLFF	-	TRBV6-5	TRBJ1-4	few
TGTGCCAGCTCACCGACCAAGTACAACACTGAAGCTTTCTTT	CASSPTKYNTEAFF	-	TRBV18	TRBJ1-1	once
TGTGCCAGCAGGTCACAGGGGCGGAACACTGAAGCTTTCTTT	CASRSQGRNTEAFF	TRBD1	TRBV5-4	TRBJ1-1	once
TGTGCCAGCAGCTGGAGGGCCGAGGATACGCAGTATTTT	CASSWRAEDTQYF	-	TRBV7-3	TRBJ2-3	-
TGTGCCAGCAGTTTATTTCTGACTAGTTTCAATGAGCAGTTCTTC	CASSLFLTSFNEQFF	-	TRBV27	TRBJ2-1	-
TGTGCCAGCAGCTCAGCGTTCGACCAAGAGACCCAGTACTTC	CASSSAFDQETQYF	-	TRBV5-5	TRBJ2-5	-
TGTGCCAGCAGTGAAGAGGGACAGGGTCTCTATGGCTACACCTTC	CASSEEGQGLYGYTF	TRBD1	TRBV6-1	TRBJ1-2	-
TGTGCCAGCAGCCAAGGCTCGGACACTGAAGCTTTCTTT	CASSQGSDTEAFF	-	TRBV4-2	TRBJ1-1	-
TGTGCCAGCAGCTTGTTTCTGGAATCCTACCCCACAGATACGCAGTATTTT	CASSLFLESYPTDTQYF	-	TRBV5-5	TRBJ2-3	-
TGTGCCAGTAGTACCCGAAAAACAGGGAGGAGCACTGAAGCTTTCTTT	CASSTRKTGRSTEAFF	-	TRBV19	TRBJ1-1	-